The present T cell receptor beta chain was sequenced within a study of T cell changes during pregnancy in multiple sclerosis. With 5 bases clipped from V and 3 bases from J, the junction kept 4 bases outside the gene matches. There are 14 residues in the CDR3. Germline CDR1 reads LNHNV; CDR2 reads YYDKDF (reference sequence). TCRdb keeps only in-frame clones here, not all; method: immunoSEQ multiplex PCR. The repertoire includes over 55,000 clones, around 92% of them detected once, and around 2.3% sits in the top ten. Sequenced material: peripheral blood, taken in the first trimester of pregnancy. J is TRBJ1-3 and V is TRBV15, with 7 bases aligning to TRBD1. This receptor was obtained from a female donor with multiple sclerosis, enrolled in a pregnancy study. Here the CDR3 reads CATSDREYGNTIYF. The CDR3 nucleotides are TGTGCCACCAGCGACAGGGAGTATGGAAACACCATATATTTT.